The rows below give T cell receptor beta chains drawn from one sample of a study of cytomegalovirus exposure and HLA in healthy donors. Sequencing used immunoSEQ multiplex PCR; TCRdb keeps in-frame clones, though not all of them. The top ten hold around 5% of the sample, which has about 170,000 clones, 73% seen once. The sequenced sample was PBMCs. These receptors were obtained from a woman aged 18-35 years in good health and CMV-seropositive. Each CDR3 is given with its conserved first and last residue. D genes are given only for firm matches. Size tells how often a clone was seen (once, few, many) or the class of an expanded clone, and some rows leave it out.

>TRBV4-1|TRBJ1-1|few|TRBD1
CASSPRAGGMNTEAFF
TGCGCCAGCAGCCCGAGAGCAGGGGGCATGAACACTGAAGCTTTCTTT
>TRBV4-2|TRBJ1-5|NA|NA
CASSPISAEPQHF
TGTGCCAGCAGCCCGATCTCGGCGGAGCCCCAGCATTTT
>TRBV27|TRBJ2-1|NA|NA
CASSFRGSSYNEQFF
TGTGCCAGCAGTTTTAGGGGGAGCTCCTACAATGAGCAGTTCTTC
>TRBV4-1|TRBJ2-5|NA|TRBD2
CASSLLAGGGETQYF
TGCGCCAGCAGCCTACTAGCGGGGGGAGGAGAGACCCAGTACTTC
>TRBV18|TRBJ1-3|NA|NA
CASSGASSGNTIYF
TGTGCCAGCTCAGGGGCCAGCTCTGGAAACACCATATATTTT
>TRBV9|TRBJ2-1|NA|TRBD2
CASSATSGGAINEQFF
TGTGCCAGCAGCGCGACTAGCGGGGGGGCGATCAATGAGCAGTTCTTC
>TRBV10-3|TRBJ1-4|NA|NA
CAITRAANEKLFF
TGTGCCATCACCAGGGCGGCTAATGAAAAACTGTTTTTT
>TRBV25-1|TRBJ1-6|NA|TRBD1
CASSEGVGTGDSSPLHF
TGTGCCAGCAGTGAAGGGGTTGGGACAGGGGATAGTTCACCCCTCCACTTT
>TRBV28|TRBJ2-1|NA|TRBD1
CASTLWGQDSDEQFF
TGTGCCAGCACTCTCTGGGGACAGGACAGCGATGAGCAGTTCTTC
>TRBV5-1|TRBJ2-7|NA|NA
CASSLEGQGSYEQYF
TGCGCCAGCAGCTTGGAGGGGCAGGGGTCCTACGAGCAGTACTTC
>TRBV4-3|TRBJ1-6|NA|TRBD1
CASSQGTGTNSPLHF
TGCGCCAGCAGCCAAGGGACAGGGACAAATTCACCCCTCCACTTT
>TRBV19|TRBJ2-7|NA|NA
CASSIDRGSSYEQYF
TGTGCCAGTAGTATAGACAGGGGTTCCTCCTACGAGCAGTACTTC
>TRBV21-1|TRBJ2-1|NA|NA
CASSPRSGPITEQFF
TGTGCCAGCAGCCCCCGGAGCGGACCGATAACTGAGCAGTTCTTC
>TRBV5-4|TRBJ2-3|NA|TRBD1
CASKPQGASTDTQYF
TGTGCCAGCAAACCCCAGGGGGCGAGCACAGATACGCAGTATTTT
>TRBV27|TRBJ2-1|NA|TRBD2
CASSLVAGVPGEQFF
TGTGCCAGCAGTTTAGTAGCGGGGGTCCCCGGAGAGCAGTTCTTC
>TRBV16|TRBJ1-3|few|NA
CASSFTQGPGNTIYF
TGTGCCAGCAGCTTCACACAGGGCCCTGGAAACACCATATATTTT